This TCR beta chain was recovered during a study of T cells after yellow fever vaccination. Study-wide background: Preparation of fractions with low cell numbers was performed using SMART-Seq v4 Ultra Low Input.

One entry per CDR3 protein results from TCRdb running MiXCR on the 5' RACE reads. The table shows more than 200,000 distinct CDR3 sequences, with more than 3.5% occurring only once. This clonotype was observed many times. The antigen remains undetermined. Study conclusions and caveats: Contamination of FACS-sorted repertoires by abundant clonotypes from the bulk population could occur. Subsequent to the booster, the majority of primary-vaccination clones reappeared (roughly 96% CD4, 85% to 90% CD8).

The CDR3 extends over 14 amino acids. V lost 6 bases to trimming and J lost 9 bases, with 19 bases between them. Germline V gene data show CDR1 as SGHRS and CDR2 as YFSETQ. This chain joins TRBV5-1 and TRBJ2-1, with D possibly TRBD1 on 6 matching bases. This receptor was taken from a man between 18 and 35 years old who received the YFV17D yellow fever vaccine. Source: PBMCs, taken 15 days after the yellow fever booster vaccination. In DNA form, the CDR3 reads TGCGCCAGCACTTCGGACCCAGGGGTGGCTGAGCAGTTCTTC. Its protein product is CASTSDPGVAEQFF. Looking up the rest from reference TRBV5-1 and TRBJ2-1 gives the full variable domain: KAGVTQTPRYLIKTRGQQVTLSCSPISGHRSVSWYQQTPGQGLQFLFEYFSETQRNKGNFPGRFSGRQFSNSRSEMNVSTLELGDSALYLCASTSDPGVAEQFFGPGTRLTVL.